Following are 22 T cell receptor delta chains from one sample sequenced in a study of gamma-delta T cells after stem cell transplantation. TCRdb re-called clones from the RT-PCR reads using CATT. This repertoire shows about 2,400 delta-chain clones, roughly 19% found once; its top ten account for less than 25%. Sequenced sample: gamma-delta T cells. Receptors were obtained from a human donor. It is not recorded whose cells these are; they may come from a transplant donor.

The CDR3 here is CACDTYGWGLSTWDTRQMFF. DNA for the CDR3: TGTGCCTGTGACACCTATGGTTGGGGGCTCTCGACCTGGGACACCCGACAGATGTTTTTC. V gene TRDV2 combines with J gene TRDJ3; possible D gene TRDD3, 6 bases. The CDR3 extends over 20 amino acids. Germline values: CDR1 GEAIGNYY, CDR2 EKD. The V end was cut by 0 bases, the J end by 2 bases, with 19 bases between.

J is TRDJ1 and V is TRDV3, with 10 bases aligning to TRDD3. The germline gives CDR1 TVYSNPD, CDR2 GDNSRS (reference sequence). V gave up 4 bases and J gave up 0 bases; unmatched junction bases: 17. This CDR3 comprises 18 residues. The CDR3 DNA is TGTGCCTCCGTTTTGGGGGATACTATCGGCCGTAACACCGATAAACTCATCTTT. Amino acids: CASVLGDTIGRNTDKLIF.

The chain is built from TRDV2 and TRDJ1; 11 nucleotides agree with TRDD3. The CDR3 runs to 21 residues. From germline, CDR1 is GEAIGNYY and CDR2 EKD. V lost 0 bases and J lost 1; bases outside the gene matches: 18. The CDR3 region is CACDTVYTGGYEGEGTDKLIF. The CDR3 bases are TGTGCCTGTGACACCGTCTATACTGGGGGATATGAGGGTGAGGGCACCGATAAACTCATCTTT.

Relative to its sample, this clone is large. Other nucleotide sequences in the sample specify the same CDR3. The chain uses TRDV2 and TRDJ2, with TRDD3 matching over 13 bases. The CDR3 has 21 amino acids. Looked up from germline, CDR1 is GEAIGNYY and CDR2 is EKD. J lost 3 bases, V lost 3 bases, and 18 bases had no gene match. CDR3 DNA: TGTGCCTGTGACTCTGTACTGGGGGATACGGAGGTGGGGGGAGTGACAGCACAACTCTTCTTT. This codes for CACDSVLGDTEVGGVTAQLFF.

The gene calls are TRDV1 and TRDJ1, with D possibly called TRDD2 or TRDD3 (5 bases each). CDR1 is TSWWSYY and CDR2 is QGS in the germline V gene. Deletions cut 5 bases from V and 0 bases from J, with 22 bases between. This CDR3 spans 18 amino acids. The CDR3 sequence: CALGYHFLLVLDTDKLIF. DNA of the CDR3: TGTGCTCTTGGGTATCATTTCCTTCTGGTACTGGACACCGATAAACTCATCTTT.

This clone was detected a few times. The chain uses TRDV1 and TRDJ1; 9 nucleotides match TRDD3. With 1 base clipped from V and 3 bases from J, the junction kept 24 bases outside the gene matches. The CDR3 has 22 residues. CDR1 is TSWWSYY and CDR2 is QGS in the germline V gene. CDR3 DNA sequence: TGTGCTCTTGGGGAACGCCGGCCCTCCAAAGCTTCCTGGGGGATGGAAGCCGATAAACTCATCTTT. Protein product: CALGERRPSKASWGMEADKLIF.

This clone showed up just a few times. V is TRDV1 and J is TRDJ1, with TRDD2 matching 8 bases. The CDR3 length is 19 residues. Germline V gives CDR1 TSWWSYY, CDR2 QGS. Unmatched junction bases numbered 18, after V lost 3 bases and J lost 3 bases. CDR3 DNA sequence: TGTGCTCTTGGGGATTACTTCCTACGTGGAGGGGATTTCCCCGATAAACTCATCTTT. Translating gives CALGDYFLRGGDFPDKLIF.

In DNA, the CDR3 is TGTGCCTTTAAAAGGTTCTTCTCTTTCCCTTGGACGGCCTTCCAACTGGGGGATAGGGCGGCACAACTCTTCTTT. Its translation is CAFKRFFSFPWTAFQLGDRAAQLFF. The V call is TRDV3, the J call TRDJ2; 11 bases map to TRDD3. The V segment lost 1 base and the J segment 8 bases; nucleotides outside the gene matches: 39. This CDR3 has 25 amino acids. CDR1 is TVYSNPD and CDR2 is GDNSRS in the germline V gene (reference sequence).

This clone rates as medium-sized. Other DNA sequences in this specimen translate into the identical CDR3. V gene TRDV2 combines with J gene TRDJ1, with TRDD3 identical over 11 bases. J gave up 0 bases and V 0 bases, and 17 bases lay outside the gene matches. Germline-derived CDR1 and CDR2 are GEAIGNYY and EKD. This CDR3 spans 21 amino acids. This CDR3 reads CACDTLPSVDGGYGYTDKLIF. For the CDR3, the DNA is TGTGCCTGTGACACCCTACCGTCAGTCGATGGGGGATACGGCTACACCGATAAACTCATCTTT.

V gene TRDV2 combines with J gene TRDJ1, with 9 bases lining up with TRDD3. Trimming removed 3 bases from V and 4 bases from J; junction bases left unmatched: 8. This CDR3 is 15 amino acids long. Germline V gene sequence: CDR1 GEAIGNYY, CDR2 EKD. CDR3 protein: CACDRLGDPGDKLIF. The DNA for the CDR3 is TGTGCCTGTGACCGGCTGGGGGATCCGGGCGATAAACTCATCTTT.

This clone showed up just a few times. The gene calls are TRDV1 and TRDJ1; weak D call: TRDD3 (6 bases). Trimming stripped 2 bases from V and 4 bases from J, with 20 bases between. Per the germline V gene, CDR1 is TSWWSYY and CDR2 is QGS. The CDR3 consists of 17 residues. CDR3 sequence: CALGEGGPTWGHDKLIF. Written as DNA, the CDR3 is TGTGCTCTTGGGGAAGGAGGACCTACCTGGGGACACGATAAACTCATCTTT.

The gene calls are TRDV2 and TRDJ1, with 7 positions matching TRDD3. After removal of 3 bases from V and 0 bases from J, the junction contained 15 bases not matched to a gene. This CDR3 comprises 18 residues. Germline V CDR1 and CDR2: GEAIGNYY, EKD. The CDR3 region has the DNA TGTGCCTGTGACCGGGGCATAGGGTGGGGGAGGTACACCGATAAACTCATCTTT. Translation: CACDRGIGWGRYTDKLIF.

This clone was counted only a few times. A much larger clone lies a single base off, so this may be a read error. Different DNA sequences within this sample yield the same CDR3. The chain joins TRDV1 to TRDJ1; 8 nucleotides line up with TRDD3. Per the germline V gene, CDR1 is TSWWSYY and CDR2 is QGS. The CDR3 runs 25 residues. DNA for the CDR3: TGTGCTCTAGGGGAACGAACCCTCTCCACCCTCTTCGGCCTACTGGGGGTTATAAGGGGAGATAAACTCATCTTT. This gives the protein CALGERTLSTLFGLLGVIRGDKLIF.

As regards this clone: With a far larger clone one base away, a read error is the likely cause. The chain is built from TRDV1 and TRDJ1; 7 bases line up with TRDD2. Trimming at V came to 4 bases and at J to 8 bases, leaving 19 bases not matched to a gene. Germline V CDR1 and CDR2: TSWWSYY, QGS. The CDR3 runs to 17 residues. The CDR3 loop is CALGVRPFLLWRTKLIF. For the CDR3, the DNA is TGTGCTCTTGGGGTCCGACCCTTCCTCCTCTGGAGGACCAAACTCATCTTT.

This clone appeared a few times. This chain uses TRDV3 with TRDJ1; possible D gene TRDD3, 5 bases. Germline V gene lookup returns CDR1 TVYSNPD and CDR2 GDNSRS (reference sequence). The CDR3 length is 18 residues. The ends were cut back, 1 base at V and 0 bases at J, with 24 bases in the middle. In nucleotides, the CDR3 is TGTGCCTTTAATCTATACGGAGTCCTCCGAAGCGACACCGATAAACTCATCTTT. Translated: CAFNLYGVLRSDTDKLIF. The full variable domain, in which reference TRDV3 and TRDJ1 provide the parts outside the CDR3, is CDKVTQSSPDQTVASGSEVVLLCTYDTVYSNPDLFWYRIRPDYSFQFVFYGDNSRSEGADFTQGRFSVKHILTQKAFHLVISPVRTEDSATYYCAFNLYGVLRSDTDKLIFGKGTRVTVEP.

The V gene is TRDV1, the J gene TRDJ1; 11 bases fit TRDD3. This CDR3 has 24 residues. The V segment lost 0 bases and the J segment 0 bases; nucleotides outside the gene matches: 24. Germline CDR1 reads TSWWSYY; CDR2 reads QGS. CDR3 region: CALGELKILPGVGGYARYTDKLIF. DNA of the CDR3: TGTGCTCTTGGGGAACTAAAAATCCTACCGGGAGTTGGGGGATACGCTCGGTACACCGATAAACTCATCTTT.

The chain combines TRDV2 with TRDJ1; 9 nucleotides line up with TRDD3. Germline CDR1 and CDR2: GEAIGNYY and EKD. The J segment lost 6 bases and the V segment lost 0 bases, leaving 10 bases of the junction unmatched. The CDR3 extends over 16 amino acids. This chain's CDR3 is CACDTRDDWGTNKLIF. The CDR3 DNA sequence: TGTGCCTGTGACACCAGGGATGACTGGGGGACCAATAAACTCATCTTT.

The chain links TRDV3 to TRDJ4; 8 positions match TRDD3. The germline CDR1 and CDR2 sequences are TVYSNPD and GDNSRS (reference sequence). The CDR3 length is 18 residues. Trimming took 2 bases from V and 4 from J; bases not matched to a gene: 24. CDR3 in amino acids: CAFGATRGYWGSPSPLIF. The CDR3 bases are TGTGCCTTTGGCGCTACACGGGGCTACTGGGGGTCCCCGTCACCCCTGATCTTT.

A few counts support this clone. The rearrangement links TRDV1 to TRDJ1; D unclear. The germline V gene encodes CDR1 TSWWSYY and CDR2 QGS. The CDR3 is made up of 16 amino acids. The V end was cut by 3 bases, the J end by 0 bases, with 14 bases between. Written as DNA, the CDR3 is TGTGCTCTTGGGGAGCAACCAACCTTATACACCGATAAACTCATCTTT. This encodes CALGEQPTLYTDKLIF.

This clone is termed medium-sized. Here the CDR3 reads CACDTVGGEEGIPKLIF. CDR3 in DNA: TGTGCCTGTGACACCGTAGGTGGGGAAGAGGGGATACCAAAACTCATCTTT. V is TRDV2 and J is TRDJ1; TRDD3 aligns across 8 bases. V shed 0 bases, J shed 8 bases, and the junction held 16 bases outside the gene matches. CDR1 GEAIGNYY and CDR2 EKD come from the germline V gene. This CDR3 comprises 17 residues.

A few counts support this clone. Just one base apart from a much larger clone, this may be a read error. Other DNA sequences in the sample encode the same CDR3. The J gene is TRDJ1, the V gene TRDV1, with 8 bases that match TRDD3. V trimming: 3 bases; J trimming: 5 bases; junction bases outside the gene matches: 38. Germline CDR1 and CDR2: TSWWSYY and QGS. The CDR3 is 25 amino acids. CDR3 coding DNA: TGTGCTCTTGGGGAGCGAACCCTCTCCACCCTCTTCGGCCTACTGGGGGTTATAAGGGGAGATAAACTCATCTTT. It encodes CALGERTLSTLFGLLGVIRGDKLIF.

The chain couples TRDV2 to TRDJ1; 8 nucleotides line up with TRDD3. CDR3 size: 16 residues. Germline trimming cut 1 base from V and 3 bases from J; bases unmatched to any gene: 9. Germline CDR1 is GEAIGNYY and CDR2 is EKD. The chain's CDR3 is CACDTLGDRYADKLIF. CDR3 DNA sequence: TGTGCCTGTGACACTCTGGGGGACCGGTACGCCGATAAACTCATCTTT.